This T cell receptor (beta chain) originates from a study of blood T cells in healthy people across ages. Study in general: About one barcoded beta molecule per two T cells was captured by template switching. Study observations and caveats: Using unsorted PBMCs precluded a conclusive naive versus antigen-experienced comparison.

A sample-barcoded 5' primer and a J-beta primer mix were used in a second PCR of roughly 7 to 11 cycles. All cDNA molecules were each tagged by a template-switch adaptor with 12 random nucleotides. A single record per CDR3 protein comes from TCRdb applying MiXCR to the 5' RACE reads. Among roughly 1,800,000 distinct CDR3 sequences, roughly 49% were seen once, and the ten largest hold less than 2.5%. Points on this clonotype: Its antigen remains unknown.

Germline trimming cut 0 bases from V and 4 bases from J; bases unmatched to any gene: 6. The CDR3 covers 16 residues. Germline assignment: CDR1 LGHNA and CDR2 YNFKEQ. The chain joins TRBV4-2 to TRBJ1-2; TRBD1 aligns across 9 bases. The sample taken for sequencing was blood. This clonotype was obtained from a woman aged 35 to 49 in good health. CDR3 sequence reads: CASSQEFGTGSYGYTF. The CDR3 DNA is TGTGCCAGCAGCCAAGAGTTTGGGACAGGGAGCTATGGCTACACCTTC.